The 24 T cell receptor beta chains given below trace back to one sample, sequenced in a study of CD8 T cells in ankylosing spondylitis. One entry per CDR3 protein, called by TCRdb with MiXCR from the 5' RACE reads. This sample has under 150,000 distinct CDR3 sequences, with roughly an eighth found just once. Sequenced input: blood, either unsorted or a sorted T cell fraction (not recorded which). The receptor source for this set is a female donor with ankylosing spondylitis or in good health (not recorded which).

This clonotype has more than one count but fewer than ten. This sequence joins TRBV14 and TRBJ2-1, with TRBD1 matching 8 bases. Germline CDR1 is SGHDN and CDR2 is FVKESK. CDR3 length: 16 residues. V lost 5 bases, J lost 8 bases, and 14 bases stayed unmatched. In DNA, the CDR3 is TGTGCCAGCAGCTCCCGAGGTCCAGGGGGCTATCATGAGCAGTTCTTC. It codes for CASSSRGPGGYHEQFF. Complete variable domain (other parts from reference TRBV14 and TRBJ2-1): EAGVTQFPSHSVIEKGQTVTLRCDPISGHDNLYWYRRVMGKEIKFLLHFVKESKQDESGMPNNRFLAERTGGTYSTLKVQPAELEDSGVYFCASSSRGPGGYHEQFFGPGTRLTVL.

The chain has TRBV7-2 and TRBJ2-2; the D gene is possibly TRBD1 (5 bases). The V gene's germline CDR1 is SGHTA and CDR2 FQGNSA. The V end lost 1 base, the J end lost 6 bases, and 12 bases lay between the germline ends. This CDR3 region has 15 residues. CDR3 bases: TGTGCCAGCAGCTTAGTATCTTGGGGCGCCGGGGAGCTGTTTTTT. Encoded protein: CASSLVSWGAGELFF.

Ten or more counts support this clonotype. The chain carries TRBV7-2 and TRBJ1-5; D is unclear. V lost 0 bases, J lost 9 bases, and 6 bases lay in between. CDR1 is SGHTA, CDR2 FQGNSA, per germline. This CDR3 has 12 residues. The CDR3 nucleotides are TGTGCCAGCAGCTTAGCTTCGGGGCCCCAGCATTTT. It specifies CASSLASGPQHF. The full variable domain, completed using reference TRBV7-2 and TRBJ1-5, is GAGVSQSPSNKVTEKGKDVELRCDPISGHTALYWYRQSLGQGLEFLIYFQGNSAPDKSGLPSDRFSAERTGGSVSTLTIQRTQQEDSAVYLCASSLASGPQHFGDGTRLSIL.

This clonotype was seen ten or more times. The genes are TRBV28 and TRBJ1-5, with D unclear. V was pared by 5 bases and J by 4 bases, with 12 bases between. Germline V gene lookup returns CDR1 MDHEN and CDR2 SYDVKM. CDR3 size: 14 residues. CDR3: CASSPRGVNQPQHF. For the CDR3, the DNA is TGTGCCAGCAGTCCCCGGGGAGTTAATCAGCCCCAGCATTTT.

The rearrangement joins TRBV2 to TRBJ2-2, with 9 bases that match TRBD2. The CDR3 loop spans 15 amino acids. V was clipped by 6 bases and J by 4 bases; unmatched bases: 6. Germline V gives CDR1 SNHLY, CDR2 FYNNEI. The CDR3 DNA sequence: TGTGCCAGCAGAGCCGGGACTAGCACCACCGGGGAGCTGTTTTTT. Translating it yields CASRAGTSTTGELFF.

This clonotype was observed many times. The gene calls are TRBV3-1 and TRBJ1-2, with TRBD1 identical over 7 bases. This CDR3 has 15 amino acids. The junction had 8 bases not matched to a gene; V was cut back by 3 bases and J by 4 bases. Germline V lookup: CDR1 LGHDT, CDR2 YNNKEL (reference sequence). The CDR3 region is CASSQEGAYSYGYTF. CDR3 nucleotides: TGTGCCAGCAGCCAGGAGGGGGCGTATAGCTATGGCTACACCTTC.

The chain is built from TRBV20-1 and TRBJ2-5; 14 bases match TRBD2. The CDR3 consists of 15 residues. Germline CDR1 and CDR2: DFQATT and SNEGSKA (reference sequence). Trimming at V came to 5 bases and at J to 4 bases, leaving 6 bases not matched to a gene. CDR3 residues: CSALGTSGSPETQYF. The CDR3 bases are TGCAGTGCTCTGGGGACTAGCGGGAGTCCAGAGACCCAGTACTTC.

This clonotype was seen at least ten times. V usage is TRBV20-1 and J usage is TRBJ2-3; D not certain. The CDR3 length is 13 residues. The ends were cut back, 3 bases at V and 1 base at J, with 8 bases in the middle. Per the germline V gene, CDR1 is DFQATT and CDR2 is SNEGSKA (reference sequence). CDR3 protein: CSASNTRTDTQYF. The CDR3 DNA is TGCAGTGCTAGCAACACCCGCACAGATACGCAGTATTTT.

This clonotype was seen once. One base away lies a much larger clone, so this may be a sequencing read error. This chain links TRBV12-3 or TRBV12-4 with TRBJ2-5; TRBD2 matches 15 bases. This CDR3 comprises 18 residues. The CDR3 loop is CASSPTGTSGGRQKTQYF. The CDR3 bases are TGTGCCAGCAGCCCTACGGGGACTAGCGGGGGGCGCCAAAAGACCCAGTACTTC.

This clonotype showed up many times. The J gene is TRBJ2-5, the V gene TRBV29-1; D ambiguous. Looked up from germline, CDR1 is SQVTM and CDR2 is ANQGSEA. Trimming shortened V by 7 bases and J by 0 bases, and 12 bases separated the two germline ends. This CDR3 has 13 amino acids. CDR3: CSAPQPYQETQYF. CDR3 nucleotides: TGCAGCGCCCCGCAGCCGTACCAAGAGACCCAGTACTTC.

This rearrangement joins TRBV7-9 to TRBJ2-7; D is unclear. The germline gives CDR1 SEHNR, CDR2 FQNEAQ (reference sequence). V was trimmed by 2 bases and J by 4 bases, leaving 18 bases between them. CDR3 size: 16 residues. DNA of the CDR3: TGTGCCAGCAGCTTAATCACCCCCACAAGGGTGTACGAGCAGTACTTC. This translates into CASSLITPTRVYEQYF.

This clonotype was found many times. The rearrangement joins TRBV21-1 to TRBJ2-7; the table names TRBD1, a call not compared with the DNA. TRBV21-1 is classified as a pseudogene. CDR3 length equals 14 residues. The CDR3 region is CASSKEASGYEQYF. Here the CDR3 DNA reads TGTGCCAGCAGCAAAGAAGCCTCGGGATACGAGCAGTACTTC.

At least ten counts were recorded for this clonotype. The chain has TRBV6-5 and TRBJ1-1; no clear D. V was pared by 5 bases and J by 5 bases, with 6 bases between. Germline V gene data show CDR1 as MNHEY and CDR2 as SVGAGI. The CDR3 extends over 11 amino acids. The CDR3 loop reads CASSRNTEAFF. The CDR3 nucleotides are TGTGCCAGCAGTCGCAATACTGAAGCTTTCTTT.

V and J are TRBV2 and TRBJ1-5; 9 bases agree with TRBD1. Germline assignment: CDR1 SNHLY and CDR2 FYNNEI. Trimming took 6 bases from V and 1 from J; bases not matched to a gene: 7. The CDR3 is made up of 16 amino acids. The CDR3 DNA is TGTGCCAGCAGAGTGACAGGGGGGGAAAGCAATCAGCCCCAGCATTTT. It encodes CASRVTGGESNQPQHF.

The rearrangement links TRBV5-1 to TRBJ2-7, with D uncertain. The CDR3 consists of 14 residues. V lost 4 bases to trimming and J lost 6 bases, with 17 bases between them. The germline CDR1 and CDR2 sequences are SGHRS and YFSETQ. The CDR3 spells CASSPAPGWSEQYF. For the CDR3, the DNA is TGCGCCAGCAGCCCGGCCCCGGGCTGGTCCGAGCAGTACTTC.

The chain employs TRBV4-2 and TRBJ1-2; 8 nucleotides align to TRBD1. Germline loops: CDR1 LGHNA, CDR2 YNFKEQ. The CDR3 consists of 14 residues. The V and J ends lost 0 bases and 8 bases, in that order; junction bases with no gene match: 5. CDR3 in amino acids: CASSQEGQAMGYTF. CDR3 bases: TGTGCCAGCAGCCAAGAGGGACAGGCGATGGGCTACACCTTC.

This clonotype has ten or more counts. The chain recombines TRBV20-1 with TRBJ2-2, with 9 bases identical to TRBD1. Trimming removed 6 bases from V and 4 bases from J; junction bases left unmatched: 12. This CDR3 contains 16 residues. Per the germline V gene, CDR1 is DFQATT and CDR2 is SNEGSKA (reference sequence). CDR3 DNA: TGCAGTGCCAAGAAAATGGGGACAGGGTTCACCGGGGAGCTGTTTTTT. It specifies CSAKKMGTGFTGELFF.

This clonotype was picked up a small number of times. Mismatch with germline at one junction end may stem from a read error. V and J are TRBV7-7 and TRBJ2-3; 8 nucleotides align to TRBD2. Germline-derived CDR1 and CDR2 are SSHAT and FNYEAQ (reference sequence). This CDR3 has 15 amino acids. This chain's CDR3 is CASSHGSGNTDTQYF. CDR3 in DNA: TGTGCTAGCAGCCATGGTAGCGGGAACACAGATACGCAGTATTTT.

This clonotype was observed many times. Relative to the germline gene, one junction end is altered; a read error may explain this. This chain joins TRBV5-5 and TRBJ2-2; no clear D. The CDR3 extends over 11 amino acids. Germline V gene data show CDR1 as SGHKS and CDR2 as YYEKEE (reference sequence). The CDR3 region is CASRLDGELFF. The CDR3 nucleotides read TGTGCCAGCAGGTTGGACGGGGAGCTGTTTTTT.

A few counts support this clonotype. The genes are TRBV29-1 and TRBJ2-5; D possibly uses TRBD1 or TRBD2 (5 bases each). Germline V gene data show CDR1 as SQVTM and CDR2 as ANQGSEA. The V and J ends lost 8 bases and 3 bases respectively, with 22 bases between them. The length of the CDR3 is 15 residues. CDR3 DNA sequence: TGCAGCACGGCTCTATACTCGGGACCTAAAGAGACCCAGTACTTC. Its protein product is CSTALYSGPKETQYF.

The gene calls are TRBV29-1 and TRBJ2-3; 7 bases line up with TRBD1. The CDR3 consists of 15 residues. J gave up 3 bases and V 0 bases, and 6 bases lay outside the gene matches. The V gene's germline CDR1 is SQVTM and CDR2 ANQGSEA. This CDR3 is CSVEDTGVGTDTQYF. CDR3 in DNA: TGCAGCGTTGAAGATACAGGGGTGGGGACAGATACGCAGTATTTT.

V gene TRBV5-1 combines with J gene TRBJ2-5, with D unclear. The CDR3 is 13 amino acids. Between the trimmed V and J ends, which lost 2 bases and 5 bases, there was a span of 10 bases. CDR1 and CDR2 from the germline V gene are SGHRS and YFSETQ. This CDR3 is CASSFSWTETQYF. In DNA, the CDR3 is TGCGCCAGCAGCTTCTCCTGGACGGAGACCCAGTACTTC.

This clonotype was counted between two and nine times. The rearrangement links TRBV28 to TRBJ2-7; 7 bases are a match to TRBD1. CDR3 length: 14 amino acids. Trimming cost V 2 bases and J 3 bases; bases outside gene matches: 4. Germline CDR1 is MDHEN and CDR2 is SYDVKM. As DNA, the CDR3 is TGTGCCAGCAGTTTAGTACAGGGGAACTACGAGCAGTACTTC. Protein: CASSLVQGNYEQYF.

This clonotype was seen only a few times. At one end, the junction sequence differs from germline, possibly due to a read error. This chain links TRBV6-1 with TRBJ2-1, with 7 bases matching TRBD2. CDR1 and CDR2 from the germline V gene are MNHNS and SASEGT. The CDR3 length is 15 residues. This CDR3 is CATSPRPGGYNEQFF. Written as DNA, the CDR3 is TGTGCCACCAGTCCTAGACCGGGAGGCTATAATGAGCAGTTCTTC.